The T cell receptor beta chain under discussion was sequenced for a study of cytomegalovirus exposure and HLA in healthy donors. Study summary: A subsequent analysis reported that the 120 or so validation repertoires were produced on the same platform that had also been used for the 666 first-cohort repertoires. Findings of the study overall: Cytomegalovirus association was listed for 150 to 200 TCR beta chains.

Method: immunoSEQ multiplex PCR; TCRdb's copy keeps in-frame clones and lacks some. Here the sample spans tens of thousands of clones, approximately 95% being singletons. With respect to this clone: The antigen remains undetermined.

Sequences were obtained from PBMCs. The source of this sequence is a woman under 30 in good health and CMV-seronegative.

As DNA, the CDR3 is TGTGCCAGCAGCCCGGGACTAGCGGGAGAGCACTACAATGAGCAGTTCTTC. This codes for CASSPGLAGEHYNEQFF. The chain combines TRBV5-6 with TRBJ2-1; 14 bases map to TRBD2. With V trimmed by 4 bases and J by 3 bases, 6 bases remained unmatched. Germline V lookup: CDR1 SGHDT, CDR2 YYEEEE. The CDR3 is 17 amino acids. Supplemented by reference TRBV5-6 and TRBJ2-1, the full variable domain reads DAGVTQSPTHLIKTRGQQVTLRCSPKSGHDTVSWYQQALGQGPQFIFQYYEEEERQRGNFPDRFSGHQFPNYSSELNVNALLLGDSALYLCASSPGLAGEHYNEQFFGPGTRLTVL.